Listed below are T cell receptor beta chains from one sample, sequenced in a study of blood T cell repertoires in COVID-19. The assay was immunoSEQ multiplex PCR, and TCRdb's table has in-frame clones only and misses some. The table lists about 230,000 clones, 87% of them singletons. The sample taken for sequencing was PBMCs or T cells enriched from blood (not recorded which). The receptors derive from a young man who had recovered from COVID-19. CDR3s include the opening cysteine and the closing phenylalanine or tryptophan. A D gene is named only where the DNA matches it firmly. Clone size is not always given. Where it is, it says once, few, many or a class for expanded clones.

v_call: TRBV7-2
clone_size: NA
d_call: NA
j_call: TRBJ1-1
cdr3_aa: CASSLQGNTEAFF
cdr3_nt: TGTGCCAGCAGCTTGCAGGGTAATACTGAAGCTTTCTTT

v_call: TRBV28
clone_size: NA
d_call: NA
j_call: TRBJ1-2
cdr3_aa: CASSLSQNGAYGYTF
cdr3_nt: TGTGCCAGCAGTTTATCCCAAAATGGGGCCTATGGCTACACCTTC

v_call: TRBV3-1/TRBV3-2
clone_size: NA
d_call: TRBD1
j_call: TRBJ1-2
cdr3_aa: CASSQRGQGINYGYTF
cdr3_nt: TGTGCCAGCAGCCAAAGGGGACAGGGGATTAACTATGGCTACACCTTC

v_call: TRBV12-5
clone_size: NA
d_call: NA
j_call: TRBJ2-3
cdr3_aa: CASGRGTDTQYF
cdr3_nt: TGTGCTAGTGGACGGGGCACAGATACGCAGTATTTT

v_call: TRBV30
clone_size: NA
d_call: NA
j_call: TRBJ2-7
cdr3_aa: CAWSVLSYEQYF
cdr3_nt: TGTGCCTGGAGTGTACTATCATACGAGCAGTACTTC

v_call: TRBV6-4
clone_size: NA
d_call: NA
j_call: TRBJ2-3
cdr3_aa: CASRQSLTDTQYF
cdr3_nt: TGTGCCAGCAGACAGTCTCTCACAGATACGCAGTATTTT

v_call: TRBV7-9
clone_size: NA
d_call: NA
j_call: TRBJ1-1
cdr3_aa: CASSFGGSEAFF
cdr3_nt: TGTGCCAGCAGCTTTGGGGGCTCTGAAGCTTTCTTT

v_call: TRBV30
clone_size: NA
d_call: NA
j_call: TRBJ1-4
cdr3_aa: CAWSVSTGLGEKLFF
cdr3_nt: TGTGCCTGGAGCGTCAGCACAGGGCTGGGTGAAAAACTGTTTTTT

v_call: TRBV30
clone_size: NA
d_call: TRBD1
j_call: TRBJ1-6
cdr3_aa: CAWMSAGGSSYNSPLHF
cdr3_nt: TGTGCCTGGATGTCGGCAGGGGGAAGCTCCTATAATTCACCCCTCCACTTT

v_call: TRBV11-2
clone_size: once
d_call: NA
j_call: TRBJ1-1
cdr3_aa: CASSSIRGNTEAFF
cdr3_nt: TGTGCCAGCAGCTCGATTCGGGGGAACACTGAAGCTTTCTTT

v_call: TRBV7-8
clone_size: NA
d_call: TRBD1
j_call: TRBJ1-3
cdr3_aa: CASSLRDRGLSSGNTIYF
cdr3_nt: TGTGCCAGCAGCTTACGGGACAGGGGGTTGAGCTCTGGAAACACCATATATTTT

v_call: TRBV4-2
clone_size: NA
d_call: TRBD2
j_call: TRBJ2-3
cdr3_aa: CASSQAGTSGGLITDTQYF
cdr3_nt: TGTGCCAGCAGCCAAGCCGGGACTAGCGGGGGACTGATCACAGATACGCAGTATTTT

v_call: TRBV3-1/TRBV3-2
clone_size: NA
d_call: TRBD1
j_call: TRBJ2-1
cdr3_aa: CASSQQGAPYNEQFF
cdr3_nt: TGTGCCAGCAGCCAGCAGGGGGCCCCCTACAATGAGCAGTTCTTC

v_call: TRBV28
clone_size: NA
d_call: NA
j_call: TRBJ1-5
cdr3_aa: CASSSLTGQPQHF
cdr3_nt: TGTGCCAGCAGCTCTTTGACCGGGCAGCCCCAGCATTTT

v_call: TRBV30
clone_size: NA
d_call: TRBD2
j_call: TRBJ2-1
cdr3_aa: CAWMAGTSGRGGQFF
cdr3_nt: TGTGCCTGGATGGCTGGGACTAGCGGGAGAGGAGGGCAGTTCTTC

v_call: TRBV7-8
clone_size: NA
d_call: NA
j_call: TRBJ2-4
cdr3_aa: CASSSGSGPTNIQYF
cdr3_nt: TGTGCCAGCAGCTCGGGGTCCGGACCCACCAACATTCAGTACTTC

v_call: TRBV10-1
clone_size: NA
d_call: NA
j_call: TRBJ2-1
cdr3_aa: CASSDRVTSYNEQFF
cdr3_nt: TGCGCCAGCAGTGACAGGGTTACGTCCTACAATGAGCAGTTCTTC

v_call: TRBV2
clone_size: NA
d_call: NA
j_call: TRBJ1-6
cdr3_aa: CASSERGYNSPLHF
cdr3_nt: TGTGCCAGCAGTGAGCGGGGTTATAATTCACCCCTCCACTTT

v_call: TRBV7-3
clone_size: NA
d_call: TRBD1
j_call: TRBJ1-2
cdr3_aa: CASSFDRAENGYTF
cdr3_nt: TGTGCCAGCAGCTTTGACAGGGCGGAGAATGGCTACACCTTC

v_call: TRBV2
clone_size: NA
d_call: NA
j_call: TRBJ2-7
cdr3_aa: CASSEARSGIRYF
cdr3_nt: TGTGCCAGCAGTGAAGCGCGCTCGGGGATACGGTACTTC

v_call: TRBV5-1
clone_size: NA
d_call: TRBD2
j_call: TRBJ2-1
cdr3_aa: CASSPGLAGALSSYNEQFF
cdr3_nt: TGCGCCAGCAGCCCAGGACTAGCGGGGGCCCTAAGCTCCTACAATGAGCAGTTCTTC

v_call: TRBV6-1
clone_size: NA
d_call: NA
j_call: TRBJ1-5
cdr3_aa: CASSEEPRPQHF
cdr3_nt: TGTGCCAGCAGTGAGGAGCCACGGCCCCAGCATTTT

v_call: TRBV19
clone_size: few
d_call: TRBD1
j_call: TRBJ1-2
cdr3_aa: CASSTGQGQGGYTF
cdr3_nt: TGTGCCAGTAGTACCGGACAGGGGCAAGGCGGCTACACCTTC

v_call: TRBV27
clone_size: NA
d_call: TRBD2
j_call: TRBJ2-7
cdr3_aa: CASSRGTSNGEQYF
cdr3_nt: TGTGCCAGCAGCCGGGGGACTAGTAACGGCGAGCAGTACTTC

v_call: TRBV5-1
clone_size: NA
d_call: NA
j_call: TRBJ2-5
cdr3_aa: CASSLAGGLGQETQYF
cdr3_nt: TGCGCCAGCAGCTTGGCCGGGGGATTGGGCCAAGAGACCCAGTACTTC

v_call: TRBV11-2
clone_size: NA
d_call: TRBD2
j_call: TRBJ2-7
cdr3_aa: CASSRLAGTSYEQYF
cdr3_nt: TGTGCCAGCAGCCGACTAGCGGGGACCTCCTACGAGCAGTACTTC

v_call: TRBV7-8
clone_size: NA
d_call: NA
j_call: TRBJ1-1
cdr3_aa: CASSLYSGPFF
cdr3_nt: TGTGCCAGCAGCCTTTACAGCGGACCTTTCTTT

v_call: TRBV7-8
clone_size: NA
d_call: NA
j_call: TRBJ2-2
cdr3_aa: CASSPKDNELFF
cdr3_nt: TGTGCCAGCAGCCCCAAGGACAACGAGCTGTTTTTT

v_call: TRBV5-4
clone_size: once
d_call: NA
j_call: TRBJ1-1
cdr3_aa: CASSLATEAFF
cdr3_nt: TGTGCCAGCAGCTTAGCGACTGAAGCTTTCTTT

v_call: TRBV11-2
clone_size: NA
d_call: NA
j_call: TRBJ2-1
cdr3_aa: CASSVQGLQFF
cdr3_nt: TGTGCCAGCAGCGTGCAGGGACTCCAGTTCTTC

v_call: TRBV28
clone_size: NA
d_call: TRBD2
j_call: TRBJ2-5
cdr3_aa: CASSLLLPGTSGREETQYF
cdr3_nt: TGTGCCAGCAGTTTATTGCTCCCCGGGACTAGCGGGCGGGAAGAGACCCAGTACTTC

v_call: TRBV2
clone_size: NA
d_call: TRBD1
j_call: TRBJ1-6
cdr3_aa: CAVGQGGSYNSPLHF
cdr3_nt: TGTGCCGTCGGACAGGGAGGCTCCTATAATTCACCCCTCCACTTT

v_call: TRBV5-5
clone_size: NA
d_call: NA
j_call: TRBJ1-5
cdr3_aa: CASSLRGNSNQPQHF
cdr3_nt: TGTGCCAGCAGCTTGCGGGGTAATAGCAATCAGCCCCAGCATTTT

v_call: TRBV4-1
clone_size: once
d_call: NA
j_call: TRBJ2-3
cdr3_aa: CASSQDPRGTSTDTQYF
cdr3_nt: TGCGCCAGCAGCCAAGATCCGAGAGGCACTAGCACAGATACGCAGTATTTT

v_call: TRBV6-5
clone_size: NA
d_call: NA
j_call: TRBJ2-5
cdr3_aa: CASSSQGGQETQYF
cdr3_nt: TGTGCCAGCAGTTCCCAGGGGGGCCAAGAGACCCAGTACTTC

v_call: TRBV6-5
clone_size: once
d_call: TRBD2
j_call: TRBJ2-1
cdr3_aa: CASKVAGAIGEQFF
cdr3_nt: TGTGCCAGCAAGGTAGCGGGAGCGATAGGCGAGCAGTTCTTC

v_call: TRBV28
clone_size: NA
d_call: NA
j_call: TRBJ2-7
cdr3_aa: CASGEVYEQYF
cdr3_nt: TGTGCCAGCGGAGAAGTATACGAGCAGTACTTC

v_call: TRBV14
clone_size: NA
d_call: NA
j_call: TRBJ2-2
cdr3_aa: CASSQQWNTGELFF
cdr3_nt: TGTGCCAGCAGCCAACAGTGGAACACCGGGGAGCTGTTTTTT

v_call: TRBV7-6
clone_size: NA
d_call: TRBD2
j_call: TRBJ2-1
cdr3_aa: CASSKGLAGGWQFF
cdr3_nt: TGTGCCAGCAGCAAGGGACTAGCGGGGGGGTGGCAGTTCTTC

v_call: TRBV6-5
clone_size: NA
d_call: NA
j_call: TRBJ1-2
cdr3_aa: CASSYQPSGSNGYTF
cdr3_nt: TGTGCCAGCAGTTATCAGCCGTCGGGATCAAATGGCTACACCTTC

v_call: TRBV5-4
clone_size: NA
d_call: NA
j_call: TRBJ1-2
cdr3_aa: CASSLRGLYYGYTF
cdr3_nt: TGTGCCAGCAGCTTGAGAGGGCTATACTATGGCTACACCTTC